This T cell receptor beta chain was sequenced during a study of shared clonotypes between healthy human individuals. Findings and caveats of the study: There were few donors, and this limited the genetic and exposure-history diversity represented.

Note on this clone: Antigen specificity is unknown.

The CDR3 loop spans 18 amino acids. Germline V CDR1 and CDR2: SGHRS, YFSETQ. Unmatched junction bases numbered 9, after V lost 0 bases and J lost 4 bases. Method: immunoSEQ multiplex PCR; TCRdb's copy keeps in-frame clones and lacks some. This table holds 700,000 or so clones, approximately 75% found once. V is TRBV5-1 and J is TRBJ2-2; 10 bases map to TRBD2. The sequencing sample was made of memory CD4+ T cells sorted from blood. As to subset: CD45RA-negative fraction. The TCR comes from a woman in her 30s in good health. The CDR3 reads CASSLVVNSGGSTGELFF. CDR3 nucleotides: TGCGCCAGCAGCTTGGTGGTAAATAGCGGGGGGAGCACCGGGGAGCTGTTTTTT.